This passage covers 17 T cell receptor beta chains from one sample sequenced in a study of T cell repertoires in cytomegalovirus infection. One entry per CDR3 protein results from TCRdb running MiXCR on the reads. Counted here are some 150,000 distinct CDR3 sequences, roughly 6% occurring once; the ten biggest clones make up roughly 17%. The sequenced sample consisted of PBMCs. The receptor set was obtained from a human donor in good health (CMV status not recorded). Some clones in this sample may be carry-over from other donors' samples.

This clonotype was detected only a few times. The gene calls are TRBV4-3 and TRBJ2-1; D is undetermined. This CDR3 is 14 amino acids long. V lost 1 base and J lost 6, with 10 bases in between. The germline gives CDR1 LGHNA, CDR2 YSLEER. The CDR3 region is CASSQVTGPNEQFF. DNA for the CDR3: TGCGCCAGCAGCCAAGTTACTGGCCCCAATGAGCAGTTCTTC.

This clonotype has ten or more counts. The V call is TRBV7-9, the J call TRBJ2-7, with D maybe TRBD1 (8 bases). Germline V gene data show CDR1 as SEHNR and CDR2 as FQNEAQ (reference sequence). The V end lost 4 bases, the J end lost 4 bases, and 20 bases lay between the germline ends. This CDR3 region has 16 residues. Here the CDR3 reads CASSSGGRDRSYEQYF. CDR3 nucleotide sequence: TGTGCCAGCAGCTCCGGGGGGCGGGACAGGAGTTACGAGCAGTACTTC.

This chain connects TRBV19 to TRBJ2-4, with 7 bases that match TRBD1. Germline V gene lookup returns CDR1 LNHDA and CDR2 SQIVND (reference sequence). J was trimmed by 3 bases and V by 1 base; bases with no gene match: 9. The CDR3 runs to 17 residues. The CDR3 region has the DNA TGTGCCAGTAGTATAGGTATAACAGGGGTCGGCAAAAACATTCAGTACTTC. It encodes CASSIGITGVGKNIQYF. Full variable domain (remainder filled in from reference TRBV19 and TRBJ2-4): DGGITQSPKYLFRKEGQNVTLSCEQNLNHDAMYWYRQDPGQGLRLIYYSQIVNDFQKGDIAEGYSVSREKKESFPLTVTSAQKNPTAFYLCASSIGITGVGKNIQYFGAGTRLSVL.

This clonotype came up many times. This rearrangement joins TRBV29-1 to TRBJ2-7; D might be TRBD2 (5 bases). CDR3 length equals 14 residues. With 3 bases removed from V and 3 bases from J, the gap between germline ends came to 15 bases. Germline CDR1 and CDR2: SQVTM and ANQGSEA. The CDR3: CSVDSGLGNYEQYF. The CDR3 nucleotides are TGCAGCGTTGACTCGGGGTTAGGCAACTACGAGCAGTACTTC.

The table lists this clonotype with many counts. This chain links TRBV29-1 with TRBJ1-3; D gene ambiguous. The CDR3 length is 14 residues. The ends were cut back, 6 bases at V and 0 bases at J, with 12 bases in the middle. Germline V lookup: CDR1 SQVTM, CDR2 ANQGSEA. The CDR3 spells CSVARVPSGNTIYF. CDR3 bases: TGCAGCGTGGCTCGGGTCCCCTCTGGAAACACCATATATTTT.

J is TRBJ2-5 and V is TRBV19, with TRBD1 matching over 9 bases. This CDR3 region has 13 residues. Unmatched junction bases numbered 2, after V lost 6 bases and J lost 3 bases. Germline V gene sequence: CDR1 LNHDA, CDR2 SQIVND (reference sequence). CDR3 loop: CASRGQGKETQYF. CDR3 DNA: TGTGCCAGTAGGGGACAGGGAAAAGAGACCCAGTACTTC. Supplemented by reference TRBV19 and TRBJ2-5, the full variable domain reads DGGITQSPKYLFRKEGQNVTLSCEQNLNHDAMYWYRQDPGQGLRLIYYSQIVNDFQKGDIAEGYSVSREKKESFPLTVTSAQKNPTAFYLCASRGQGKETQYFGPGTRLLVL.

This clonotype has at least ten counts. The rearrangement joins TRBV6-2 or TRBV6-3 to TRBJ2-5; 11 positions match TRBD2. V lost 6 bases, J lost 5 bases, and 5 bases stayed unmatched. Looked up from germline, CDR1 is MNHEY and CDR2 is SVGEGT. The CDR3 contains 14 residues. Here the CDR3 reads CASRRLAGRETQYF. Written as DNA, the CDR3 is TGTGCCAGCAGAAGACTAGCGGGGAGGGAGACCCAGTACTTC.

This clonotype was counted ten times or more. The rearrangement joins TRBV7-2 to TRBJ2-1; D is unresolved. V was pared by 1 base and J by 5 bases, with 6 bases between. CDR1 and CDR2 from the germline V gene are SGHTA and FQGNSA. The CDR3 has 13 residues. CDR3 residues: CASSLDFNNEQFF. DNA for the CDR3: TGTGCCAGCAGCTTAGACTTTAACAATGAGCAGTTCTTC.

The chain uses TRBV2 and TRBJ1-3; no clear D. V shed 6 bases and J shed 0 bases, with 9 bases lying between them. This CDR3 has 14 amino acids. Germline V CDR1 and CDR2: SNHLY, FYNNEI. Written as DNA, the CDR3 is TGTGCCAGCAGCAAACAATACTCTGGAAACACCATATATTTT. It encodes CASSKQYSGNTIYF.

This clonotype was recorded a few times. This chain joins TRBV20-1 and TRBJ2-1; a possible D gene is TRBD2 (5 bases). The CDR3 runs to 14 residues. Per germline, CDR1 DFQATT and CDR2 SNEGSKA (reference sequence). Between the trimmed V and J ends, which lost 3 bases and 7 bases, there was a span of 16 bases. The CDR3 loop is CSASISGVQNEQFF. Written as DNA, the CDR3 is TGCAGTGCTAGTATCAGCGGAGTCCAGAATGAGCAGTTCTTC.

This clonotype was seen ten or more times. The chain has TRBV28 and TRBJ2-7; 9 nucleotides line up with TRBD1. CDR3 size: 19 residues. V was pared by 5 bases and J by 1 base, with 18 bases of the junction left unmatched. CDR1 and CDR2 from the germline V gene are MDHEN and SYDVKM. Written as DNA, the CDR3 is TGTGCCAGCAGTAATCCCAGAAGACCGGGACAGGGCAAATCCTACGAGCAGTACTTC. The encoded protein is CASSNPRRPGQGKSYEQYF. The whole variable domain, remainder taken from reference TRBV28 and TRBJ2-7, is DVKVTQSSRYLVKRTGEKVFLECVQDMDHENMFWYRQDPGLGLRLIYFSYDVKMKEKGDIPEGYSVSREKKERFSLILESASTNQTSMYLCASSNPRRPGQGKSYEQYFGPGTRLTVT.

This clonotype was observed at least ten times. The rearrangement links TRBV7-2 to TRBJ1-1, with D perhaps TRBD1 (5 bases). The ends were cut back, 6 bases at V and 1 base at J, with 12 bases in the middle. Germline V gives CDR1 SGHTA, CDR2 FQGNSA. The CDR3 sequence is 14 residues long. CDR3 DNA sequence: TGTGCCAGCAGACCACCCGGGGCGAACACTGAAGCTTTCTTT. It encodes CASRPPGANTEAFF.

This clonotype was seen ten or more times. The chain is built from TRBV4-3 and TRBJ2-1, with 7 bases that match TRBD1. The CDR3 is 17 amino acids. Germline V gene lookup returns CDR1 LGHNA and CDR2 YSLEER. V gave up 2 bases and J gave up 0 bases; unmatched junction bases: 7. The DNA of the CDR3 is TGCGCCAGCAGCCAATACCGACAGGGTAGCTCCTACAATGAGCAGTTCTTC. The encoded protein is CASSQYRQGSSYNEQFF.

The chain uses TRBV7-3 and TRBJ2-5; 12 bases agree with TRBD2. V lost 5 bases, J lost 3 bases, and 4 bases stayed unmatched. Germline CDR1 reads SGHTA; CDR2 reads FQGTGA. The CDR3 contains 15 residues. CDR3 residues: CASSLGLAGKETQYF. CDR3 in DNA: TGTGCCAGCAGCCTTGGACTAGCGGGGAAAGAGACCCAGTACTTC.

This clonotype was picked up a small number of times. V and J are TRBV6-5 and TRBJ2-2; D might be TRBD2 (5 bases). The CDR3 totals 17 residues. Germline lookup yields CDR1 MNHEY and CDR2 SVGAGI. V was cut by 0 bases and J by 3 bases, with 14 bases left in between. The CDR3 DNA reads TGTGCCAGCAGTTACTCACCGGGGAGAAGGGACACCGGGGAGCTGTTTTTT. It translates to CASSYSPGRRDTGELFF.

This clonotype was detected ten times or more. The chain employs TRBV12-3 or TRBV12-4 and TRBJ2-3, with 8 bases lining up with TRBD1. Trimming took 5 bases from V and 2 from J; bases not matched to a gene: 9. The length of the CDR3 is 16 residues. CDR3 residues: CASSAGTGHPTDTQYF. CDR3 sequence (DNA): TGTGCCAGCAGTGCCGGGACAGGTCATCCCACAGATACGCAGTATTTT.

There are many counts of this clonotype. The chain is built from TRBV7-2 and TRBJ1-3; no clear D. V dropped 3 bases and J dropped 8 bases, with 17 bases sitting between them. This CDR3 spans 15 amino acids. Germline-derived CDR1 and CDR2 are SGHTA and FQGNSA. The CDR3 spells CASSLTNDRWDTIYF. CDR3 in DNA: TGTGCCAGCAGCTTGACTAACGACCGGTGGGACACCATATATTTT.